This passage covers 30 T cell receptor beta chains from one sample sequenced in a study of control samples from healthy donors and cancer patients. This table comes from immunoSEQ multiplex PCR, and its TCRdb copy is limited to in-frame clones, with some not included. Counted here are 130,000 or so clones, roughly 88% occurring once; the ten biggest clones make up roughly 3.4%. Sequencing was carried out using blood. The source of these receptors is a man aged 45-65 years in good health.

The V gene is TRBV5-1, the J gene TRBJ1-2; 7 positions match TRBD1. Germline CDR1 and CDR2: SGHRS and YFSETQ. With 2 bases clipped from V and 8 bases from J, the junction kept 12 bases outside the gene matches. CDR3 length: 15 residues. The CDR3 DNA reads TGCGCCAGCAGCTTACAGACAGGGTCCAGTGGGGGCTACACCTTC. This gives the protein CASSLQTGSSGGYTF.

CDR3 sequence: CASSLGSGQNQETQYF. The CDR3 region has the DNA TGTGCCAGCAGCTTAGGTTCGGGACAGAACCAAGAGACCCAGTACTTC. J is TRBJ2-5 and V is TRBV7-9, with TRBD1 matching over 7 bases. Germline V gives CDR1 SEHNR, CDR2 FQNEAQ (reference sequence). Trimming took 1 base from V and 0 from J; bases not matched to a gene: 5. This CDR3 contains 16 residues.

The chain couples TRBV30 to TRBJ1-6; D gene ambiguous. Deletions cut 7 bases from V and 5 bases from J, with 9 bases between. Germline V gives CDR1 GTSNPN, CDR2 SVGIG (reference sequence). The CDR3 runs 12 residues. The CDR3 here is CAFYLNNSPLHF. CDR3 in DNA: TGTGCCTTCTATTTGAATAATTCACCCCTCCACTTT.

The chain is built from TRBV7-9 and TRBJ1-2, with unresolved D. The CDR3 extends over 17 amino acids. The germline V gene encodes CDR1 SEHNR and CDR2 FQNEAQ (reference sequence). The V and J ends lost 5 bases and 5 bases respectively, with 24 bases between them. CDR3 region: CASSRSEGWISRYGYTF. The CDR3 DNA follows: TGTGCCAGCAGCCGATCGGAGGGTTGGATTAGTCGGTATGGCTACACCTTC.

The genes are TRBV5-1 and TRBJ2-1; 8 bases map to TRBD1. Looked up from germline, CDR1 is SGHRS and CDR2 is YFSETQ. V lost 5 bases to trimming and J lost 4 bases; unmatched junction nucleotides: 8. CDR3 size: 15 residues. The CDR3 here is CASSSAGQVYNEQFF. CDR3 bases: TGCGCCAGCAGTTCGGCGGGACAGGTGTACAATGAGCAGTTCTTC.

The chain links TRBV6-1 to TRBJ2-3; 7 bases fit TRBD2. This CDR3 contains 17 residues. The V and J ends lost 2 bases and 0 bases, in that order; junction bases with no gene match: 8. CDR1 and CDR2 (germline): MNHNS, SASEGT. CDR3 protein: CASSEWGRAGSTDTQYF. CDR3 bases: TGTGCCAGCAGTGAATGGGGTAGAGCGGGAAGCACAGATACGCAGTATTTT.

This chain connects TRBV12-3 or TRBV12-4 to TRBJ2-7; D not certain. CDR3 length equals 13 residues. Trimming shortened V by 3 bases and J by 2 bases, and 8 bases separated the two germline ends. The CDR3 reads CASSFGPAYEQYF. The CDR3 nucleotides read TGTGCCAGCAGTTTCGGTCCAGCCTACGAGCAGTACTTC.

The chain uses TRBV5-7 and TRBJ1-5; D is uncertain. TRBV5-7 is an open reading frame whose function is uncertain. Trimming shortened V by 6 bases and J by 3 bases, and 16 bases separated the two germline ends. The length of the CDR3 is 15 residues. The CDR3 loop is CASNAGLLYNQPQHF. Here the CDR3 DNA reads TGTGCCAGCAACGCGGGTCTTTTATACAATCAGCCCCAGCATTTT.

This clone was found a few times. This chain uses TRBV5-4 with TRBJ2-3; 8 bases line up with TRBD2. The CDR3 runs 14 residues. The V and J ends lost 2 bases and 2 bases, in that order; junction bases with no gene match: 1. Germline lookup yields CDR1 SGHNT and CDR2 YYREEE (reference sequence). As DNA, the CDR3 is TGTGCCAGCAGCTTTAGCGGGGCCACAGATACGCAGTATTTT. Residues: CASSFSGATDTQYF.

J is TRBJ1-3 and V is TRBV5-1; D unresolved. Trimming stripped 0 bases from V and 6 bases from J, with 16 bases between. CDR1 is SGHRS, CDR2 YFSETQ, per germline. This CDR3 is 16 amino acids long. The chain's CDR3 is CASSLAWRGLTNTIYF. CDR3 DNA: TGCGCCAGCAGCTTGGCCTGGCGGGGATTGACAAACACCATATATTTT. The complete variable domain, with remaining parts taken from reference TRBV5-1 and TRBJ1-3, reads KAGVTQTPRYLIKTRGQQVTLSCSPISGHRSVSWYQQTPGQGLQFLFEYFSETQRNKGNFPGRFSGRQFSNSRSEMNVSTLELGDSALYLCASSLAWRGLTNTIYFGEGSWLTVV.

The J gene is TRBJ2-4, the V gene TRBV5-1, with D perhaps TRBD1 (5 bases). V lost 4 bases, J lost 3 bases, and 8 bases lay in between. This CDR3 spans 13 amino acids. Germline lookup yields CDR1 SGHRS and CDR2 YFSETQ. In DNA form, the CDR3 reads TGCGCCAGCAGCCCGGACAACAAAAACATTCAGTACTTC. Amino acids: CASSPDNKNIQYF.

The genes are TRBV12-3 or TRBV12-4 and TRBJ1-1; D gene uncertain. The CDR3 totals 11 residues. With 5 bases removed from V and 7 bases from J, the gap between germline ends came to 8 bases. This CDR3 reads CASSLTGEAFF. CDR3 nucleotide sequence: TGTGCCAGCAGTCTAACCGGTGAAGCTTTCTTT.

Comment on this clone: In the same sample, other DNA sequences code for this CDR3. The rearrangement links TRBV19 to TRBJ1-1; TRBD1 is a possible D gene (6 bases). V lost 3 bases, J lost 0 bases, and 8 bases lay in between. This CDR3 contains 14 residues. The germline gives CDR1 LNHDA, CDR2 SQIVND (reference sequence). The CDR3 DNA sequence: TGTGCCAGTAGTATTGGACAGATGAACACTGAAGCTTTCTTT. It codes for CASSIGQMNTEAFF.

This chain joins TRBV24-1 and TRBJ2-5; D is tentatively TRBD1 or TRBD2 (5 bases each). V lost 4 bases, J lost 7 bases, and 15 bases lay in between. This CDR3 is 14 amino acids long. Germline values: CDR1 KGHDR, CDR2 SFDVKD. CDR3 DNA: TGTGCCACCAGTGACACAACAGAGAGGGGGACCCAGTACTTC. It encodes CATSDTTERGTQYF.

The V and J genes are TRBV6-5 and TRBJ1-5; 7 bases are a match to TRBD1. The CDR3 runs to 14 residues. J lost 11 bases, V lost 8 bases, and 15 bases had no gene match. The V gene's germline CDR1 is MNHEY and CDR2 SVGAGI. CDR3 loop: CASRLQGGNGAQHF. In DNA, the CDR3 is TGTGCCAGCCGACTTCAGGGGGGGAATGGGGCCCAGCATTTT.

The table lists this clone with a few counts. Here the CDR3 DNA reads TGTGCCAGCAGTTTGGCCCGGAAAATCAACTATGGCTACACCTTC. Its translation is CASSLARKINYGYTF. V usage is TRBV28 and J usage is TRBJ1-2; no definite D call. Looked up from germline, CDR1 is MDHEN and CDR2 is SYDVKM. This CDR3 is built from 15 residues. V was clipped by 3 bases and J by 2 bases, with 13 bases between them.

The V and J genes are TRBV5-1 and TRBJ1-4; the match to TRBD1 covers 11 bases. The CDR3 length is 14 residues. V trimming: 5 bases; J trimming: 8 bases; junction bases outside the gene matches: 5. Germline V lookup: CDR1 SGHRS, CDR2 YFSETQ. DNA for the CDR3: TGCGCCAGCAGTCGGGACAGGGGGAGAGAAAAACTGTTTTTT. Protein sequence: CASSRDRGREKLFF.

The V gene is TRBV6-6, the J gene TRBJ2-3, with TRBD2 matching 8 bases. The germline V gene has CDR1 MNHNY and CDR2 SVGAGI (reference sequence). V shed 6 bases and J 4 bases; nucleotides not matched to a gene: 6. The CDR3 length is 14 residues. The CDR3 reads CASRREGWSDTQYF. CDR3 coding DNA: TGTGCCAGCAGACGGGAGGGGTGGTCAGATACGCAGTATTTT.

The rearrangement uses TRBV5-1 and TRBJ2-5; D unresolved. Trimming removed 0 bases from V and 2 bases from J, with 8 bases in between. Germline CDR1 is SGHRS and CDR2 is YFSETQ. The CDR3 totals 14 residues. The CDR3 DNA follows: TGCGCCAGCAGCTTGGGACTTCCACAAGAGACCCAGTACTTC. Protein: CASSLGLPQETQYF.

This rearrangement joins TRBV19 to TRBJ2-2; TRBD2 aligns across 8 bases. With 4 bases clipped from V and 2 bases from J, the junction kept 12 bases outside the gene matches. The germline CDR1 and CDR2 sequences are LNHDA and SQIVND (reference sequence). The CDR3 sequence is 18 residues long. Written as DNA, the CDR3 is TGTGCCAGTAGTAACTTGGGGATCGGGACTAGAAACACCGGGGAGCTGTTTTTT. Its translation: CASSNLGIGTRNTGELFF.

This clone was found once. The rearrangement uses TRBV5-1 and TRBJ1-1, with 7 bases lining up with TRBD1. The CDR3 is 15 residues long. The germline gives CDR1 SGHRS, CDR2 YFSETQ. Trimming cost V 4 bases and J 4 bases; bases outside gene matches: 10. CDR3 coding DNA: TGCGCCAGCAGCAGCGAGGGGGCGCGGGGCACTGAAGCTTTCTTT. It translates to CASSSEGARGTEAFF.

This clone appeared once. The chain joins TRBV2 to TRBJ2-1, with 12 nucleotides matching TRBD2. CDR3 length equals 15 residues. Losses at the gene ends were 4 bases for V and 4 bases for J; bases not matched to a gene: 2. Germline CDR1 and CDR2: SNHLY and FYNNEI. CDR3 nucleotide sequence: TGTGCCAGCAGTGGGACTAGCGGGGTGTACAATGAGCAGTTCTTC. Translation: CASSGTSGVYNEQFF.

The chain uses TRBV5-1 and TRBJ2-3; 9 nucleotides line up with TRBD2. CDR1 SGHRS and CDR2 YFSETQ come from the germline V gene. CDR3 length: 15 amino acids. Unmatched junction bases numbered 0, after V lost 0 bases and J lost 1 base. The CDR3 here is CASSLGTSGTDTQYF. The DNA of the CDR3 is TGCGCCAGCAGCTTGGGGACTAGCGGCACAGATACGCAGTATTTT. Drawing the rest from reference TRBV5-1 and TRBJ2-3, the complete variable domain is KAGVTQTPRYLIKTRGQQVTLSCSPISGHRSVSWYQQTPGQGLQFLFEYFSETQRNKGNFPGRFSGRQFSNSRSEMNVSTLELGDSALYLCASSLGTSGTDTQYFGPGTRLTVL.

The chain has TRBV28 and TRBJ1-5; D ambiguous. The CDR3 loop spans 14 amino acids. Trimming stripped 5 bases from V and 3 bases from J, with 11 bases between. Germline lookup yields CDR1 MDHEN and CDR2 SYDVKM. The CDR3 loop is CASSPQLDNQPQHF. CDR3 in DNA: TGTGCCAGCAGTCCCCAACTAGACAATCAGCCCCAGCATTTT.

The chain has TRBV19 and TRBJ2-7, with D perhaps being TRBD1 or TRBD2 (8 bases each). Germline V gene lookup returns CDR1 LNHDA and CDR2 SQIVND (reference sequence). The V and J ends lost 7 bases and 3 bases respectively, with 19 bases between them. The length of the CDR3 is 15 residues. The CDR3 spells CASTGRDRSFYEQYF. The CDR3, as DNA: TGTGCCAGTACCGGGAGGGACAGGTCCTTCTACGAGCAGTACTTC.

V and J are TRBV19 and TRBJ1-5; 11 nucleotides agree with TRBD1. The length of the CDR3 is 20 residues. The trim removed 5 bases at V and 0 bases at J, leaving 15 bases unmatched. Germline-derived CDR1 and CDR2 are LNHDA and SQIVND (reference sequence). In DNA form, the CDR3 reads TGTGCCAGTAGTCTCCTCTATAGGACAGGGGGCTTTTTTAGCAATCAGCCCCAGCATTTT. This encodes CASSLLYRTGGFFSNQPQHF.

This chain connects TRBV9 to TRBJ2-6; possibly TRBD1 or TRBD2 for D (5 bases each). The germline CDR1 and CDR2 sequences are SGDLS and YYNGEE. This CDR3 has 15 residues. Trimming removed 1 base at V and 3 bases at J, with 8 bases between. The CDR3 region has the DNA TGTGCCAGCAGCGTACGGGGCGTTGGGGCCAACGTCCTGACTTTC. Its protein product is CASSVRGVGANVLTF.

In this sample, this clone turned up a few times. The CDR3 sequence is CASSRTGTEEQYF. The CDR3 nucleotides are TGCGCCAGCAGCCGGACAGGGACTGAAGAGCAGTACTTC. V is TRBV10-1 and J is TRBJ2-7; 8 bases are a match to TRBD1. V shed 6 bases and J 7 bases; nucleotides not matched to a gene: 8. Germline V lookup: CDR1 WNHNN, CDR2 SYGVQD (reference sequence). The length of the CDR3 is 13 residues.

CDR3 protein: CASSKGPRVAGANVLTF. CDR3 bases: TGTGCCAGTAGTAAGGGCCCCAGGGTCGCGGGGGCCAACGTCCTGACTTTC. This chain uses TRBV19 with TRBJ2-6; weak D call: TRBD1 (5 bases). The CDR3 consists of 17 residues. Trimming removed 4 bases from V and 4 bases from J, with 17 bases in between. The germline V gene has CDR1 LNHDA and CDR2 SQIVND (reference sequence).

This clone appeared a single time. This chain joins TRBV3-1 (or the pseudogene TRBV3-2) and TRBJ1-4; TRBD1 matches at 7 bases. V trimming: 4 bases; J trimming: 5 bases; junction bases outside the gene matches: 10. Germline V lookup: CDR1 LGHDT, CDR2 YNNKEL (reference sequence). The CDR3 spans 16 residues. CDR3 nucleotide sequence: TGTGCCAGCAGCCTCCTTACAGGGGCTAAAAATGAAAAACTGTTTTTT. Translating gives CASSLLTGAKNEKLFF.